This T cell receptor (beta chain) emerged from a study of OX40 agonist ivuxolimab in advanced cancers. The CDR3 runs 16 residues. Looked up from germline, CDR1 is SGHVS and CDR2 is FNYEAQ. The V and J ends lost 2 bases and 2 bases respectively, with 13 bases between them. This clone occurred once. Measured with immunoSEQ multiplex PCR; TCRdb has only the in-frame clones, and not every one. This table has about 25,000 clones, 80% to 90% appearing once. This chain uses TRBV7-6 with TRBJ1-3; D unclear. Sequencing used CD4+ or CD8+ T cells sorted from blood, obtained in a trial of the OX40 agonist ivuxolimab. The TCR was taken from an adult with an advanced solid tumor such as melanoma, head and neck, liver or kidney cancer. The CDR3 loop is CASSLSAGLAGNTIYF. The CDR3 region has the DNA TGTGCCAGCAGCTTATCCGCGGGGTTAGCTGGAAACACCATATATTTT.